This T cell receptor (beta chain) was recovered during a study of CD8 T cells in Susac syndrome. Reverse transcription of about 0.5 to 1 ug RNA used random hexamers. TCRdb fed the immunoSEQ multiplex PCR reads into MiXCR, producing one record per CDR3 protein. This repertoire shows about 160,000 distinct CDR3 sequences, about 92% found once; its top ten account for roughly 0.08%. Sample: CD4+ T cells from PBMCs. The receptor comes from a human donor in good health.

CDR3 protein: CASTTGTDYGYTF. The CDR3, as DNA: TGTGCCAGCACGACAGGGACGGACTATGGCTACACCTTC. The chain couples TRBV3-1 to TRBJ1-2; 7 positions match TRBD1. Germline CDR1 reads LGHDT; CDR2 reads YNNKEL (reference sequence). V lost 7 bases to trimming and J lost 3 bases; unmatched junction nucleotides: 5. This CDR3 region has 13 residues.